The TCR beta chain under discussion was sequenced for a study of T cells in Graves' hyperthyroidism and ophthalmopathy. Study-wide results and limits: Among clonotypes expanded in thyroid above 0.001, most were also found in blood.

These patients, aged 18 to 65, had recently diagnosed hyperthyroidism lasting under 2 months. Germline lookup yields CDR1 MNHEY and CDR2 SMNVEV (reference sequence). V was cut by 0 bases and J by 2 bases, with 8 bases left in between. The length of the CDR3 is 14 residues. There are a few counts of this clonotype. Its antigen is undetermined. What was amplified from RNA transcripts were TCR beta CDR3 regions. The primer set for the first-round RT-PCR of the TCR CDR3 was HTBI. TCRdb analysed the multiplex PCR reads with MiXCR anew, one entry per CDR3 protein. The profile shows 250,000 to 350,000 distinct CDR3 sequences, 16% of them singletons.

Sequencing was performed on blood. This receptor was identified in a man younger than 45 with Graves' hyperthyroidism. The gene calls are TRBV27 and TRBJ2-7, with D possibly being TRBD1 (5 bases). CDR3 in DNA: TGTGCCAGCAGTTTATCGTTGACAGCCTACGAGCAGTACTTC. It yields the protein CASSLSLTAYEQYF.